This TCR beta chain appears in the sequencing data of a study of CD8 T cells in ankylosing spondylitis. Points from the study as a whole: Characteristic, it appeared, of ankylosing spondylitis blood was a TCR beta motif of about eight highly homologous variants.

The V gene lost 5 bases and the J gene lost 7 bases, with 18 bases spanning the gap. This CDR3 is 15 amino acids long. At least ten counts were recorded for this clonotype. Its antigen remains unidentified. TCRdb fed the 5' RACE reads into MiXCR, producing one record per CDR3 protein. This table has 450,000 to 550,000 distinct CDR3 sequences, roughly 5% appearing once. The sequence was collected from a male donor with ankylosing spondylitis. The rearrangement uses TRBV12-3 or TRBV12-4 and TRBJ2-1, with D possibly being TRBD1 or TRBD2 (5 bases each). The source material was blood, either unsorted or a sorted T cell fraction (not recorded which). Here the CDR3 reads CASSLGTSPWNEQFF. CDR3 coding DNA: TGTGCCAGCAGTCTAGGGACCTCGCCCTGGAATGAGCAGTTCTTC.